Listed below are T cell receptor beta chains from one sample, sequenced in a study of blood T cell repertoires in COVID-19. This table comes from immunoSEQ multiplex PCR, and its TCRdb copy is limited to in-frame clones, with some not included. The table lists about 86,000 clones, around 81% of them singletons, with 3.4% in the top ten. The sample consisted of peripheral blood. These receptors were taken from a man aged 45-60 years with acute or convalescent COVID-19. Both conserved end residues are part of each CDR3. The D gene is left open where the match is weak. Rows give clone size only sometimes, using once, few, many, or a class for an expanded clone.

d_gene: -; abundance: -; j_gene: TRBJ2-1; len: 15; v_gene: TRBV7-2; CDR3nt: TGTGCCAGCAGCTCGGGGTGGGGTTCGGGCAATGAGCAGTTCTTC; CDR3aa: CASSSGWGSGNEQFF
d_gene: -; abundance: -; j_gene: TRBJ2-1; len: 11; v_gene: TRBV11-1; CDR3nt: TGTGCCCCTGGGCCTTACAATGAGCAGTTCTTC; CDR3aa: CAPGPYNEQFF
d_gene: -; abundance: -; j_gene: TRBJ2-5; len: 13; v_gene: TRBV7-9; CDR3nt: TGTGCCAGCAGCTCGAGGGTCCAAGAGACCCAGTACTTC; CDR3aa: CASSSRVQETQYF
d_gene: TRBD1; abundance: -; j_gene: TRBJ2-7; len: 14; v_gene: TRBV30; CDR3nt: TGTGCCTGGAGCCCCGGGACAGCTACCTACGAGCAGTACTTC; CDR3aa: CAWSPGTATYEQYF
d_gene: -; abundance: -; j_gene: TRBJ2-2; len: 16; v_gene: TRBV7-8; CDR3nt: TGTGCCAGCAGCTTACCCCCTGTAACGAACACCGGGGAGCTGTTTTTT; CDR3aa: CASSLPPVTNTGELFF
d_gene: -; abundance: -; j_gene: TRBJ2-2; len: 15; v_gene: TRBV10-2; CDR3nt: TGCGCCAGCAGTGAGGGACTAGGGGGGGCCGGGGAGCTGTTTTTT; CDR3aa: CASSEGLGGAGELFF
d_gene: -; abundance: -; j_gene: TRBJ2-3; len: 14; v_gene: TRBV15; CDR3nt: TGTGCCACCAGCAGAGTCGGGGGTACAGATACGCAGTATTTT; CDR3aa: CATSRVGGTDTQYF
d_gene: TRBD2; abundance: -; j_gene: TRBJ2-5; len: 14; v_gene: TRBV19; CDR3nt: TGTGCCAGTAGTATCACGGGGGGGCAGGAGACCCAGTACTTC; CDR3aa: CASSITGGQETQYF
d_gene: TRBD2; abundance: -; j_gene: TRBJ2-1; len: 15; v_gene: TRBV3-1/TRBV3-2; CDR3nt: TGTGCCAGCAGCCCTCCTAGCGGGGGATACAATGAGCAGTTCTTC; CDR3aa: CASSPPSGGYNEQFF
d_gene: -; abundance: -; j_gene: TRBJ2-1; len: 13; v_gene: TRBV5-1; CDR3nt: TGCGCCAGCAGCCCGCGCTCCTACAATGAGCAGTTCTTC; CDR3aa: CASSPRSYNEQFF
d_gene: TRBD1; abundance: -; j_gene: TRBJ2-7; len: 15; v_gene: TRBV28; CDR3nt: TGTGCCAGCAGCCACGGACAGGGGGCAACGGACGAGCAGTACTTC; CDR3aa: CASSHGQGATDEQYF
d_gene: -; abundance: once; j_gene: TRBJ1-5; len: 15; v_gene: TRBV5-6; CDR3nt: TGTGCCAGCAGCTTGACGGGGGTAAGCAATCAGCCCCAGCATTTT; CDR3aa: CASSLTGVSNQPQHF
d_gene: TRBD1; abundance: once; j_gene: TRBJ1-2; len: 14; v_gene: TRBV4-1; CDR3nt: TGCGCCAGCAGCGAACCGGGACAGGTCTATGGCTACACCTTC; CDR3aa: CASSEPGQVYGYTF
d_gene: -; abundance: -; j_gene: TRBJ1-2; len: 12; v_gene: TRBV2; CDR3nt: TGTGCCAGCTCGGACAATAACTATGGCTACACCTTC; CDR3aa: CASSDNNYGYTF
d_gene: TRBD1; abundance: -; j_gene: TRBJ1-5; len: 13; v_gene: TRBV6-5; CDR3nt: TGTGCCAGCATATCAGGGGGAAATCAGCCCCAGCATTTT; CDR3aa: CASISGGNQPQHF
d_gene: -; abundance: -; j_gene: TRBJ2-3; len: 14; v_gene: TRBV19; CDR3nt: TGTGCCAGTAGTATACAAGGAGTCACAGATACGCAGTATTTT; CDR3aa: CASSIQGVTDTQYF
d_gene: -; abundance: -; j_gene: TRBJ1-1; len: 13; v_gene: TRBV6-6; CDR3nt: TGTGCCGGATCACAGGGTGGGAACACTGAAGCTTTCTTT; CDR3aa: CAGSQGGNTEAFF